Listed below are T cell receptor beta chains from one sample, sequenced in a study of cytomegalovirus exposure and HLA in healthy donors. Repertoires were generated with immunoSEQ multiplex PCR, while TCRdb's copy carries only in-frame clones and drops some. The repertoire holds 65,000 or so clones, roughly 77% seen once, with roughly 3.4% in the top ten. Sequencing was done on a sample of PBMCs. These receptor sequences come from a woman aged 40 to 49 in good health and CMV-seropositive. Both conserved end residues are part of each CDR3. Each record gives: V gene, D gene, clone size, J gene, CDR3 protein, CDR3 DNA. The D gene is left open where the match is weak. Clone size is not always given. Where it is, it says once, few, many or a class for expanded clones.

TRBV30	TRBD2	once	TRBJ2-5	CAWSGLEETQYF	TGTGCCTGGAGCGGACTAGAGGAGACCCAGTACTTC
TRBV9	-	-	TRBJ2-7	CASSFRDTAYEQYF	TGTGCCAGCAGTTTCCGGGACACCGCCTACGAGCAGTACTTC
TRBV6-5	TRBD1	-	TRBJ1-4	CASSPDRATNEKLFF	TGTGCCAGCAGCCCCGACAGGGCGACTAATGAAAAACTGTTTTTT
TRBV14	TRBD1	-	TRBJ1-5	CASSQEILSWTGGCNQPQHF	TGTGCCAGCAGCCAAGAAATCTTAAGTTGGACAGGGGGCTGCAATCAGCCCCAGCATTTT
TRBV7-8	TRBD1	-	TRBJ2-7	CASSSPDRGSEQYF	TGTGCCAGCAGCTCACCTGACAGGGGGTCCGAGCAGTACTTC
TRBV7-2	TRBD2	-	TRBJ2-4	CASSSWLAGGWFKNIQYF	TGTGCCAGCAGCTCGTGGTTAGCGGGGGGGTGGTTCAAAAACATTCAGTACTTC
TRBV16	TRBD1	-	TRBJ1-5	CASSRTGGNQPQHF	TGTGCCAGCAGCCGGACAGGGGGCAATCAGCCCCAGCATTTT
TRBV6-6	-	-	TRBJ1-1	CASSYEASEAFF	TGTGCCAGCAGTTACGAGGCTTCTGAAGCTTTCTTT
TRBV5-1	-	few	TRBJ1-4	CASSLVGSRDEKLFF	TGCGCCAGCAGCTTGGTGGGTTCCAGGGATGAAAAACTGTTTTTT
TRBV5-4	TRBD1	-	TRBJ2-1	CASSHGGFRDRKFF	TGTGCCAGCTCCCATGGGGGGTTCCGGGACAGGAAGTTCTTC
TRBV19	-	-	TRBJ2-2	CASSIDLEATNTGELFF	TGTGCCAGTAGTATAGATCTCGAAGCTACGAACACCGGGGAGCTGTTTTTT
TRBV6-1	TRBD2	-	TRBJ2-3	CASSERRLAGSTDTQYF	TGTGCCAGCAGTGAAAGGAGACTAGCGGGGAGCACAGATACGCAGTATTTT
TRBV7-2	-	-	TRBJ2-7	CASTGASYEQYF	TGTGCCAGCACGGGTGCTAGCTACGAGCAGTACTTC
TRBV19	TRBD1	once	TRBJ2-5	CASSGRTGNAETQYF	TGTGCCAGTAGTGGTAGGACAGGCAACGCGGAGACCCAGTACTTC
TRBV7-9	TRBD1	once	TRBJ2-5	CASSLGQGQTQYF	TGTGCCAGCAGCTTAGGACAGGGTCAGACCCAGTACTTC
TRBV2	-	-	TRBJ2-7	CASSHQNWGDVDYEQYF	TGTGCCAGCAGTCATCAAAATTGGGGGGACGTAGACTACGAGCAGTACTTC
TRBV27	-	-	TRBJ1-5	CVSSLRLGGLVTHNQPQHF	TGTGTCAGCAGTTTGCGCCTGGGGGGTCTTGTGACGCACAATCAGCCCCAGCATTTT
TRBV5-1	TRBD1	few	TRBJ1-1	CASSLQGANTEAFF	TGCGCCAGCAGCTTACAGGGGGCGAACACTGAAGCTTTCTTT
TRBV6-5	-	-	TRBJ1-1	CASSYGGLNTEAFF	TGTGCCAGCAGTTATGGAGGGTTGAACACTGAAGCTTTCTTT
TRBV6-1	TRBD1	-	TRBJ1-1	CASSGTQTGYRAF	TGTGCCAGCAGTGGGACACAGACAGGGTACAGGGCTTTT
TRBV10-3	-	-	TRBJ1-3	CAISESGSGNTIYF	TGTGCCATCAGTGAATCCGGTTCTGGAAACACCATATATTTT
TRBV4-1	TRBD2	-	TRBJ2-2	CASSQFSGGTTGELFF	TGCGCCAGCAGCCAATTTAGCGGGGGGACGACCGGGGAGCTGTTTTTT
TRBV5-4	TRBD1	-	TRBJ1-1	CASTRQGGTTEAFF	TGTGCCAGCACCCGACAGGGAGGAACGACTGAAGCTTTCTTT
TRBV4-1	-	-	TRBJ2-7	CASSLTGGNSYEQYF	TGCGCCAGCAGCCTCACGGGGGGCAATTCCTACGAGCAGTACTTC
TRBV5-6	TRBD1	-	TRBJ1-1	CASTTTTGARNTEAFF	TGTGCCAGCACCACAACCACAGGGGCAAGAAACACTGAAGCTTTCTTT
TRBV5-8	TRBD1	-	TRBJ1-4	CASSLGTGANEKLFF	TGTGCCAGCAGCTTGGGGACAGGGGCTAATGAAAAACTGTTTTTT